This TCR beta chain is drawn from a study of Graves' ophthalmopathy and Graves' hyperthyroidism. Study as a whole: Being free of ophthalmopathy for 18 months of follow-up defined stable hyperthyroidism.

RNA transcripts were the source from which TCR beta CDR3 regions were amplified. After a first-round RT-PCR with HTBI primers, a second-round multiplex PCR was run. Each CDR3 protein gets one entry after TCRdb re-called the multiplex PCR reads with MiXCR. The table has 1 million to 1.3 million distinct CDR3 sequences, 35% to 40% seen once. With 5 bases removed from V and 3 bases from J, the gap between germline ends came to 9 bases. Germline CDR1 and CDR2: KGHDR and SFDVKD. CDR3 size: 13 residues. Uncontrolled infections, other autoimmune diseases, pregnancy or lactation barred patients from enrollment.

Sequenced material: peripheral blood or thyroid tissue (not recorded which). The source is an adult man with Graves' hyperthyroidism. The chain employs TRBV24-1 and TRBJ2-5; D possibly uses TRBD1 or TRBD2 (6 bases each). This CDR3 is CATSGGAEETQYF. The CDR3 DNA follows: TGTGCCACCAGTGGGGGGGCCGAAGAGACCCAGTACTTC.